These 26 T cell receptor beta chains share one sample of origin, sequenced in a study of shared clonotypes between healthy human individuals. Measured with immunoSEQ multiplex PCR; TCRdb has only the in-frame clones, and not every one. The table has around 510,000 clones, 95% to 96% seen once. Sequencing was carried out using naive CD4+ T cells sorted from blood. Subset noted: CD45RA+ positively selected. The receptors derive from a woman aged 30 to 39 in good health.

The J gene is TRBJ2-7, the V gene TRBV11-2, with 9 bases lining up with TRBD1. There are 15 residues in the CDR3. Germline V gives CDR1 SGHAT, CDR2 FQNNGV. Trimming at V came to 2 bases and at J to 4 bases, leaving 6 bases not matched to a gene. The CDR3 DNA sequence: TGTGCCAGCAGCTTAAGCACAGGGGGCAGGTACGAGCAGTACTTC. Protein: CASSLSTGGRYEQYF.

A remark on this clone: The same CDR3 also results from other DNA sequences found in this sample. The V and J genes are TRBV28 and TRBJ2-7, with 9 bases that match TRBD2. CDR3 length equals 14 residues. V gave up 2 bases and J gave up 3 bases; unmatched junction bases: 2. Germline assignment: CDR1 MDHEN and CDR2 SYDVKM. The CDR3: CASSLLAGLYEQYF. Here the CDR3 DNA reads TGTGCCAGCAGTTTACTAGCGGGGCTCTACGAGCAGTACTTC.

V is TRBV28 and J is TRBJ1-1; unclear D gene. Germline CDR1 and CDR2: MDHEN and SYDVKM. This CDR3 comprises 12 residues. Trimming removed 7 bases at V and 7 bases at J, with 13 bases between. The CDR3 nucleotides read TGTGCCAGCAACCTAAAGGGTTTTGAAGCTTTCTTT. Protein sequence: CASNLKGFEAFF. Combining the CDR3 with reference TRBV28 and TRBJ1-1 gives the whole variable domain DVKVTQSSRYLVKRTGEKVFLECVQDMDHENMFWYRQDPGLGLRLIYFSYDVKMKEKGDIPEGYSVSREKKERFSLILESASTNQTSMYLCASNLKGFEAFFGQGTRLTVV.

In DNA form, the CDR3 reads TGTGCCAGCAGCCCGATTTCAGGGAGCCGGAATTCACCCCTCCACTTT. Translating gives CASSPISGSRNSPLHF. The genes are TRBV14 and TRBJ1-6, with a possible D match to TRBD1 (5 bases). V lost 4 bases and J 7 bases, leaving 17 bases between the germline ends. This CDR3 region has 16 residues. Germline V gene data show CDR1 as SGHDN and CDR2 as FVKESK. The variable domain in full, completed from reference TRBV14 and TRBJ1-6, reads EAGVTQFPSHSVIEKGQTVTLRCDPISGHDNLYWYRRVMGKEIKFLLHFVKESKQDESGMPNNRFLAERTGGTYSTLKVQPAELEDSGVYFCASSPISGSRNSPLHFGNGTRLTVT.

CDR3 in amino acids: CASLLMAGSNQPQHF. The CDR3 DNA reads TGTGCCAGTTTGCTGATGGCTGGGAGCAATCAGCCCCAGCATTTT. The chain employs TRBV19 and TRBJ1-5; D unclear. The V gene's germline CDR1 is LNHDA and CDR2 SQIVND (reference sequence). This CDR3 has 15 amino acids. V dropped 8 bases and J dropped 1 base, with 15 bases sitting between them.

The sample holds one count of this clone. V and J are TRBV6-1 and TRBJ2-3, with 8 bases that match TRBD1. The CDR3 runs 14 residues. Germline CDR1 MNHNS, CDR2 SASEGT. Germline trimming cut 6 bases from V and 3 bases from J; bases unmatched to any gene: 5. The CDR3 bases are TGTGCCAGCAGCCGACAGGGGACGACAGATACGCAGTATTTT. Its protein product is CASSRQGTTDTQYF.

CDR3 sequence (DNA): TGTGCCAGCAGTTTGGGCCTGGGGTACGAGCAGTACTTC. Its protein is CASSLGLGYEQYF. This sequence joins TRBV13 and TRBJ2-7, with D unresolved. The CDR3 is made up of 13 amino acids. Between the trimmed V and J ends, which lost 6 bases and 4 bases, there was a span of 13 bases. From germline, CDR1 is PRHDT and CDR2 FYEKMQ (reference sequence). The full variable domain, in which reference TRBV13 and TRBJ2-7 provide the parts outside the CDR3, is AAGVIQSPRHLIKEKRETATLKCYPIPRHDTVYWYQQGPGQDPQFLISFYEKMQSDKGSIPDRFSAQQFSDYHSELNMSSLELGDSALYFCASSLGLGYEQYFGPGTRLTVT.

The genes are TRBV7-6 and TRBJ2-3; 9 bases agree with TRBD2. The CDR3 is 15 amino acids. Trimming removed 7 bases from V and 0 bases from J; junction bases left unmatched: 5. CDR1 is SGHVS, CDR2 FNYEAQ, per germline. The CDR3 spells CASTWTSASTDTQYF. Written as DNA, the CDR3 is TGTGCCAGCACGTGGACTAGCGCTAGCACAGATACGCAGTATTTT.

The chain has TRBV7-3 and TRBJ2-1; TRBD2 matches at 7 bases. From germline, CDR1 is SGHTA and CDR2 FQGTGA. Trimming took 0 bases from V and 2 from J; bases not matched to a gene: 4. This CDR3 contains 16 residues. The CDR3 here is CASSLTKAGPYNEQFF. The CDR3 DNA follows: TGTGCCAGCAGCTTAACCAAAGCGGGGCCCTACAATGAGCAGTTCTTC. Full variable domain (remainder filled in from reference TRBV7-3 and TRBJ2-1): GAGVSQTPSNKVTEKGKYVELRCDPISGHTALYWYRQSLGQGPEFLIYFQGTGAADDSGLPNDRFFAVRPEGSVSTLKIQRTERGDSAVYLCASSLTKAGPYNEQFFGPGTRLTVL.

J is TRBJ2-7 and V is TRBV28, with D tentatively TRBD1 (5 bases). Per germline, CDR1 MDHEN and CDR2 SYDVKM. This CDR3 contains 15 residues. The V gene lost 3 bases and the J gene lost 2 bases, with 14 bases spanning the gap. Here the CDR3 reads CASSLGTGRTYEQYF. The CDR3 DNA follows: TGTGCCAGCAGTTTGGGAACAGGCCGGACCTACGAGCAGTACTTC.

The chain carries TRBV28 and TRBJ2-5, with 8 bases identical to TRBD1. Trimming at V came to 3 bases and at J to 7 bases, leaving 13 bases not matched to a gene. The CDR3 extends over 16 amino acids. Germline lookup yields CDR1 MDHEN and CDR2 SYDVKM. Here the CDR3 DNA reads TGTGCCAGCAGTTTCCCGCGAAGGACAGGGTTGGGGACCCAGTACTTC. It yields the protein CASSFPRRTGLGTQYF. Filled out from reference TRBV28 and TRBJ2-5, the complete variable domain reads DVKVTQSSRYLVKRTGEKVFLECVQDMDHENMFWYRQDPGLGLRLIYFSYDVKMKEKGDIPEGYSVSREKKERFSLILESASTNQTSMYLCASSFPRRTGLGTQYFGPGTRLLVL.

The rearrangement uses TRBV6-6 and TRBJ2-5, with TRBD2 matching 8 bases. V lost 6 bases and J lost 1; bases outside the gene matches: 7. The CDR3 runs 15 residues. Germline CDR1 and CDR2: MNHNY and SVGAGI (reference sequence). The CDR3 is CASRWASGPQETQYF. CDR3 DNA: TGTGCCAGCAGGTGGGCTAGCGGGCCCCAAGAGACCCAGTACTTC.

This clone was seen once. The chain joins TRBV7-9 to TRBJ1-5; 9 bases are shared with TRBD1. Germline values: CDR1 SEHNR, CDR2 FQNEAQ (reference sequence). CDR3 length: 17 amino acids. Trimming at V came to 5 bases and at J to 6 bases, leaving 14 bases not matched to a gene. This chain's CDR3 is CASSPKFRDRESQPQHF. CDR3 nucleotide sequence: TGTGCCAGCAGCCCTAAGTTTCGGGACAGGGAGTCTCAGCCCCAGCATTTT.

The CDR3, as DNA: TGTGCCAGCAGTGACCTTGTACACCCAACTAGCACAGATACGCAGTATTTT. Amino acids: CASSDLVHPTSTDTQYF. V usage is TRBV6-4 and J usage is TRBJ2-3; the D is unclear. CDR1 and CDR2 from the germline V gene are MRHNA and SNTAGT. There are 17 residues in the CDR3. V was trimmed by 2 bases and J by 0 bases, leaving 15 bases between them.

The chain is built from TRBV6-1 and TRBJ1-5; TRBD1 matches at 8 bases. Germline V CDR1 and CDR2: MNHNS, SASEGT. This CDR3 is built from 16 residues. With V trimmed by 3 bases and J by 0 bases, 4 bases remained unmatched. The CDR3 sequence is CASSDGQGYSNQPQHF. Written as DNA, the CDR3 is TGTGCCAGCAGTGACGGACAGGGCTATAGCAATCAGCCCCAGCATTTT.

CDR3: CASSSGRPNQPQHF. The CDR3 nucleotides are TGTGCCAGCAGTTCTGGACGGCCCAATCAGCCCCAGCATTTT. The chain recombines TRBV6-5 with TRBJ1-5; D gene uncertain. The CDR3 spans 14 residues. Germline V gives CDR1 MNHEY, CDR2 SVGAGI. V gave up 4 bases and J gave up 3 bases, with 10 bases separating them.

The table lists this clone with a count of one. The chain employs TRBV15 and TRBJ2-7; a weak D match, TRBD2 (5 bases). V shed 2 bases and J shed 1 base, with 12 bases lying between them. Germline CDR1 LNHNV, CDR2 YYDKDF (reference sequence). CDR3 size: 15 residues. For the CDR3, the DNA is TGTGCCACCAGCAGATCTTGGGGAGAGTCCTACGAGCAGTACTTC. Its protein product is CATSRSWGESYEQYF.

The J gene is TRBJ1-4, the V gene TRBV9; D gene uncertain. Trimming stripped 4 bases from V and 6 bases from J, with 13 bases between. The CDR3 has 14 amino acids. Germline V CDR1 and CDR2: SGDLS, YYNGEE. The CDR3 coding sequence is TGTGCCAGCAGCACAAGGACGGATCATGAAAAACTGTTTTTT. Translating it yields CASSTRTDHEKLFF.

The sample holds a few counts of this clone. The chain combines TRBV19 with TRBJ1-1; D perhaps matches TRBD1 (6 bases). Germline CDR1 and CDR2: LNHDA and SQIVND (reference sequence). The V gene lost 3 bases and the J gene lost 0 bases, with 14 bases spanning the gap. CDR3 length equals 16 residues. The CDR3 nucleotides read TGTGCCAGTAGTATTGTTCATGGACAGATGAACACTGAAGCTTTCTTT. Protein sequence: CASSIVHGQMNTEAFF.

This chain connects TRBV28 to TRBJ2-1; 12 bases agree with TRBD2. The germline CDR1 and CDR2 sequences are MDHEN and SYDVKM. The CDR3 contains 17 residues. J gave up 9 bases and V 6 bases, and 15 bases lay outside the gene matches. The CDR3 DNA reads TGTGCCAGCAGCAGGGGGACTAGCGGGCTGTCCGGTGGTGAGCAGTTCTTC. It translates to CASSRGTSGLSGGEQFF.

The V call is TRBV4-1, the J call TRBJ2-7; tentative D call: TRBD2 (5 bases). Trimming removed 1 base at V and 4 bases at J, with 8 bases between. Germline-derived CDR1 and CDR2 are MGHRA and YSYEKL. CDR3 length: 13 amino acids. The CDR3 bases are TGCGCCAGCAGCCAAGTACGGGATTACGAGCAGTACTTC. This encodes CASSQVRDYEQYF.

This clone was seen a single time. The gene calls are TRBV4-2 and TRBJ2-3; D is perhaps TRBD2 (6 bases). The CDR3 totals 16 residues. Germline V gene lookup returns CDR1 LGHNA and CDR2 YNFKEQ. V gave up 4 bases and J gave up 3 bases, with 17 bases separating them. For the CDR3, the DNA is TGTGCCAGCAGCCTTCTCGGTGCTAGCGATACAGATACGCAGTATTTT. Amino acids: CASSLLGASDTDTQYF.

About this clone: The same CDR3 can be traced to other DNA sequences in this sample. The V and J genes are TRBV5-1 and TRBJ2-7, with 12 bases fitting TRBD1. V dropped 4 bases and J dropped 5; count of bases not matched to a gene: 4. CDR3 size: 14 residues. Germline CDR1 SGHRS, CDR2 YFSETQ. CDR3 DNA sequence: TGCGCCAGCAGCCCGGGGACAGGGGGCAACGAGCAGTACTTC. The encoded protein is CASSPGTGGNEQYF.

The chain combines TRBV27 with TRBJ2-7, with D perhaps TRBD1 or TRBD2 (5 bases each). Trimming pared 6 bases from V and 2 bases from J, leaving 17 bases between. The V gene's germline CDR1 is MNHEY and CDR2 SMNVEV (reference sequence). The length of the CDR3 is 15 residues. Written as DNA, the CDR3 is TGTGCCAGCAGCCGAGGGGTAGACAGTCCCTACGAGCAGTACTTC. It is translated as CASSRGVDSPYEQYF.

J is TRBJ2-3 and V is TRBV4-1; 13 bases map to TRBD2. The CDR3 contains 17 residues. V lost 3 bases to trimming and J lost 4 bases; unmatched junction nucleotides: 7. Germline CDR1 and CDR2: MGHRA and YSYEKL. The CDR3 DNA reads TGCGCCAGCAGCCATCCCGGACTAGCGGGAGCAGCAGATACGCAGTATTTT. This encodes CASSHPGLAGAADTQYF.

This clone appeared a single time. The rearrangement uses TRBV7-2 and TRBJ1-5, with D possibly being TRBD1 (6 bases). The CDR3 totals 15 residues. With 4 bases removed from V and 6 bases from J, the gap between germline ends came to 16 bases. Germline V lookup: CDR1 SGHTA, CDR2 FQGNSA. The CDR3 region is CASSSRAGGGQPQHF. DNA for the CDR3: TGTGCCAGCAGCTCCCGTGCGGGGGGCGGTCAGCCCCAGCATTTT.